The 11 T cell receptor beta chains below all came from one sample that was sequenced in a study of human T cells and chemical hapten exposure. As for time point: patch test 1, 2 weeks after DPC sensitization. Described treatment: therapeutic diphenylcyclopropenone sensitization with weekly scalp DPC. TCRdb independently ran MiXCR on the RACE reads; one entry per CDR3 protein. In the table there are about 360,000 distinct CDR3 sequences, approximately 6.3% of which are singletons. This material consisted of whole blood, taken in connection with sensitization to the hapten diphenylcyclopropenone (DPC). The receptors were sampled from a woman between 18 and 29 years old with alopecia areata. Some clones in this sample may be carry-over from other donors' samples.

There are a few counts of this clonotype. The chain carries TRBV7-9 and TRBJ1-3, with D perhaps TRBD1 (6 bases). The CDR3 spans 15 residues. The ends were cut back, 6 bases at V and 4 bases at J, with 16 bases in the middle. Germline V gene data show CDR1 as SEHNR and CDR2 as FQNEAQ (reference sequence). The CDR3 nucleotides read TGTGCCAGCAGTCCGGACAGCCGCGGAGGAAACACCATATATTTT. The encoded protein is CASSPDSRGGNTIYF.

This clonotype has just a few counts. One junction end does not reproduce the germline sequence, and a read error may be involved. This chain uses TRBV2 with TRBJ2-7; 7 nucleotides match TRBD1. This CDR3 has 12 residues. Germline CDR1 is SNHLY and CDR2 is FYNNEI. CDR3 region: CATSTGAHEQYF. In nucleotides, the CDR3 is TGTGCCACCAGTACAGGGGCCCACGAGCAGTACTTC.

CDR3 nucleotide sequence: TGTGCCGGAAAAAGGGAGGCCGATCAGCCCCAGCATTTT. As protein: CAGKREADQPQHF. The chain links TRBV2 to TRBJ1-5, with D unclear. V was cut by 11 bases and J by 5 bases, with 16 bases left in between. From germline, CDR1 is SNHLY and CDR2 FYNNEI. This CDR3 has 13 amino acids.

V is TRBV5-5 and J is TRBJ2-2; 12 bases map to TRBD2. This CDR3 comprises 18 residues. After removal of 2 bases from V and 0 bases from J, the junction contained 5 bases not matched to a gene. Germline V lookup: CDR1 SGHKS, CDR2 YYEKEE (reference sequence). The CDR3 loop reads CASSFRLAGASNTGELFF. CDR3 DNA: TGTGCCAGCAGCTTTCGACTAGCGGGGGCCTCGAACACCGGGGAGCTGTTTTTT.

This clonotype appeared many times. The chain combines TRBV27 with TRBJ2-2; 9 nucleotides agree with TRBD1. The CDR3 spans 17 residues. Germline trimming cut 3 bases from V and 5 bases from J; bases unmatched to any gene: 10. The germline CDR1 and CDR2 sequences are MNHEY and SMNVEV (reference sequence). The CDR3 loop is CASSLGLGDRVTGELFF. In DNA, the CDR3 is TGTGCCAGCAGTTTGGGTCTGGGGGACAGGGTGACCGGGGAGCTGTTTTTT.

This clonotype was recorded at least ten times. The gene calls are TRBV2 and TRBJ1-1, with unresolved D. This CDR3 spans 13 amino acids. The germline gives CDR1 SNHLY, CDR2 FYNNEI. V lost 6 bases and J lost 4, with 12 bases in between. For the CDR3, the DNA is TGTGCCAGCAGCCAGGTGGAAGGCACTGAAGCTTTCTTT. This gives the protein CASSQVEGTEAFF.

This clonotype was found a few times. The CDR3 nucleotides are TGTGCCAGCAGCTTGGCCGGTACAGGGATTGTTATAGAGGCTTTCTTT. It yields the protein CASSLAGTGIVIEAFF. The chain combines TRBV5-6 with TRBJ1-1; tentative D call: TRBD1 (6 bases). The CDR3 is made up of 16 amino acids. From germline, CDR1 is SGHDT and CDR2 YYEEEE. The V and J ends lost 0 bases and 11 bases respectively, with 23 bases between them.

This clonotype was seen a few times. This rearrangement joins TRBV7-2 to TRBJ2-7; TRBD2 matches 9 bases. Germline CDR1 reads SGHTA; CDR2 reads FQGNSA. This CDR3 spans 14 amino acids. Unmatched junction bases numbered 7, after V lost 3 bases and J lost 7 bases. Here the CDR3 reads CASSFRGGAEEQYF. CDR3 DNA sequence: TGTGCCAGCAGCTTCCGCGGGGGGGCCGAGGAGCAGTACTTC.

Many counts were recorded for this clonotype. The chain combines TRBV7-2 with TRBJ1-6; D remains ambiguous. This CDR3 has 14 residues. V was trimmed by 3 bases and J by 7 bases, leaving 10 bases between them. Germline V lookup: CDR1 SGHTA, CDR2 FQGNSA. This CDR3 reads CASSFREVNSPLHF. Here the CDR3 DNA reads TGTGCCAGCAGCTTTAGAGAGGTGAATTCACCCCTCCACTTT. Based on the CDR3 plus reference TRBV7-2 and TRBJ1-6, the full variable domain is GAGVSQSPSNKVTEKGKDVELRCDPISGHTALYWYRQSLGQGLEFLIYFQGNSAPDKSGLPSDRFSAERTGGSVSTLTIQRTQQEDSAVYLCASSFREVNSPLHFGNGTRLTVT.

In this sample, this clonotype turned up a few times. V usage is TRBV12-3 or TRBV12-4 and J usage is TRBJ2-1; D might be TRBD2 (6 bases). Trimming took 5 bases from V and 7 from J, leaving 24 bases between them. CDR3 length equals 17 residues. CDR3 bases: TGTGCCAGCAGTCTGGCCGGGACGGCGGGGTCCCGGAATGAGCAGTTCTTC. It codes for CASSLAGTAGSRNEQFF.

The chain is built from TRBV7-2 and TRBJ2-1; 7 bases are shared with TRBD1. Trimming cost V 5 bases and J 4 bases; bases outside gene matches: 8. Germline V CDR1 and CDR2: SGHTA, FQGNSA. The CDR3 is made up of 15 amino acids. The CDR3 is CASSPLQGVYNEQFF. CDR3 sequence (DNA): TGTGCCAGCAGCCCCCTCCAGGGGGTGTACAATGAGCAGTTCTTC.